This entry lists 28 T cell receptor beta chains sequenced from one sample in a study of blood T cell repertoires in COVID-19. Produced via immunoSEQ multiplex PCR; TCRdb's table is partial and in-frame only. The sample shows approximately 300,000 clones, about 86% of them seen only once. The sample taken for sequencing was peripheral blood. The receptors here all came from a woman aged 45-60 years with acute or convalescent COVID-19.

This chain uses TRBV5-1 with TRBJ2-1; TRBD2 is a possible D gene (5 bases). The CDR3 contains 14 residues. Germline V gives CDR1 SGHRS, CDR2 YFSETQ. The ends were cut back, 3 bases at V and 12 bases at J, with 19 bases in the middle. The CDR3 is CASSSGSFLRGQFF. CDR3 DNA sequence: TGCGCCAGCAGCTCAGGATCTTTTCTCCGGGGGCAGTTCTTC. Full variable domain (rest looked up from reference TRBV5-1 and TRBJ2-1): KAGVTQTPRYLIKTRGQQVTLSCSPISGHRSVSWYQQTPGQGLQFLFEYFSETQRNKGNFPGRFSGRQFSNSRSEMNVSTLELGDSALYLCASSSGSFLRGQFFGPGTRLTVL.

The V gene is TRBV14, the J gene TRBJ1-2; D unclear. CDR1 and CDR2 (germline): SGHDN, FVKESK. V lost 4 bases and J lost 7, with 10 bases in between. The CDR3 totals 12 residues. The chain's CDR3 is CASSPITRGYTF. CDR3 bases: TGTGCCAGCAGCCCGATTACTCGTGGCTACACCTTC.

CDR3 nucleotide sequence: TGTGCCAGCAGCTCCCAGGGACAGGGGGAAAATTCACCCCTCCACTTT. Translation gives CASSSQGQGENSPLHF. The V gene is TRBV7-8, the J gene TRBJ1-6; 11 bases map to TRBD1. CDR1 is SGHVS and CDR2 is FQNEAQ in the germline V gene. Trimming cost V 4 bases and J 7 bases; bases outside gene matches: 6. The CDR3 has 16 amino acids.

This clone was observed a single time. This chain joins TRBV6-6 and TRBJ1-5; no clear D gene. The V and J ends lost 0 bases and 7 bases respectively, with 13 bases between them. Looked up from germline, CDR1 is MNHNY and CDR2 is SVGAGI (reference sequence). The CDR3 sequence is 15 residues long. The CDR3 loop reads CASSYSGAPEQPQHF. For the CDR3, the DNA is TGTGCCAGCAGTTACTCGGGCGCCCCCGAGCAGCCCCAGCATTTT.

This clone was seen only once. The chain has TRBV6-2 or TRBV6-3 and TRBJ2-7; no clear D. The CDR3 consists of 13 residues. Germline assignment: CDR1 MNHEY and CDR2 SVGEGT. Trimming took 3 bases from V and 3 from J, leaving 9 bases between them. CDR3 DNA: TGTGCCAGCAGTTATCAGAGGTACTACGAGCAGTACTTC. Protein: CASSYQRYYEQYF.

Regarding this clone: Within the sample, other DNA sequences also encode this same CDR3. The chain uses TRBV3-1 (or the pseudogene TRBV3-2) and TRBJ1-5; D uncertain. The CDR3 has 13 amino acids. The V gene lost 1 base and the J gene lost 6 bases, with 7 bases spanning the gap. In germline, CDR1 is LGHDT, CDR2 YNNKEL (reference sequence). CDR3 sequence: CASSQGGGQPQHF. CDR3 coding DNA: TGTGCCAGCAGCCAAGGCGGAGGTCAGCCCCAGCATTTT.

The V gene is TRBV12-3 or TRBV12-4, the J gene TRBJ1-1; possible D gene TRBD1, 5 bases. This CDR3 has 12 residues. Between the trimmed V and J ends, which lost 5 bases and 9 bases, there was a span of 13 bases. Written as DNA, the CDR3 is TGTGCCAGCAGTAGGGACTTTACGAAAGCTTTCTTT. Encoded protein: CASSRDFTKAFF.

The chain uses TRBV2 and TRBJ2-6; D uncertain. From germline, CDR1 is SNHLY and CDR2 FYNNEI. CDR3 length equals 15 residues. The germline V and J ends were trimmed by 6 bases and 0 bases, with 9 bases remaining between them. CDR3 sequence (DNA): TGTGCCAGCAGGAATCAACTCTCTGGGGCCAACGTCCTGACTTTC. Residues: CASRNQLSGANVLTF.

V is TRBV7-9 and J is TRBJ2-1, with D maybe TRBD2 (5 bases). This CDR3 is 15 amino acids long. Trimming removed 2 bases from V and 3 bases from J, with 11 bases in between. The V gene's germline CDR1 is SEHNR and CDR2 FQNEAQ (reference sequence). The DNA of the CDR3 is TGTGCCAGCAGCTTATCCCTAGCAGACTACAATGAGCAGTTCTTC. This gives the protein CASSLSLADYNEQFF.

The rearrangement uses TRBV30 and TRBJ2-3; D is tentatively TRBD1 or TRBD2 (6 bases each). Germline CDR1 is GTSNPN and CDR2 is SVGIG (reference sequence). Trimming removed 8 bases from V and 5 bases from J, with 14 bases in between. The CDR3 consists of 12 residues. The CDR3 is CAGTLGGDTQYF. Written as DNA, the CDR3 is TGTGCCGGGACACTGGGAGGAGATACGCAGTATTTT.

The chain carries TRBV2 and TRBJ1-4, with TRBD1 as a possible D gene (6 bases). The CDR3 is 13 residues long. Germline V CDR1 and CDR2: SNHLY, FYNNEI. V lost 5 bases and J lost 7, with 11 bases in between. In nucleotides, the CDR3 is TGTGCCAGCAGTCCAGGGGCCCGTGAAAAACTGTTTTTT. Translation: CASSPGAREKLFF.

The chain combines TRBV21-1 with TRBJ2-1; TRBD1, the D gene given by the table, was not confirmed from the DNA. TRBV21-1 is a known pseudogene. CDR3 length: 15 amino acids. DNA for the CDR3: TGTGCCAGCAGCACCACCGGGACAGGGGCCAATGAGCAGTTCTTC. Protein product: CASSTTGTGANEQFF.

The chain links TRBV4-1 to TRBJ1-3, with D hard to call. Trimming removed 4 bases from V and 5 bases from J, with 18 bases in between. This CDR3 has 16 amino acids. CDR1 is MGHRA and CDR2 is YSYEKL in the germline V gene. CDR3 region: CASSPGMWGVRNTIYF. CDR3 sequence (DNA): TGCGCCAGCAGCCCTGGTATGTGGGGAGTGAGAAACACCATATATTTT.

This clone was counted a few times. The chain recombines TRBV30 with TRBJ2-1; 9 nucleotides line up with TRBD2. The CDR3 extends over 15 amino acids. Per the germline V gene, CDR1 is GTSNPN and CDR2 is SVGIG (reference sequence). J was trimmed by 8 bases and V by 1 base; bases with no gene match: 9. For the CDR3, the DNA is TGTGCCTGGAGTGGGGGTAGCGGGAGTTGGGATGAGCAGTTCTTC. Protein: CAWSGGSGSWDEQFF.

This clone showed up just once. The rearrangement links TRBV5-4 to TRBJ1-1; D is unclear. Germline V CDR1 and CDR2: SGHNT, YYREEE (reference sequence). V dropped 0 bases and J dropped 0 bases, with 9 bases sitting between them. The CDR3 sequence is 15 residues long. The CDR3, as DNA: TGTGCCAGCAGCTTGGTCGGGTCCCTGAACACTGAAGCTTTCTTT. It yields the protein CASSLVGSLNTEAFF.

This clone has only one observation. The genes are TRBV18 and TRBJ2-5; 11 bases fit TRBD2. In germline, CDR1 is KGHSH, CDR2 LQKENI. V shed 3 bases and J 5 bases; nucleotides not matched to a gene: 8. There are 16 residues in the CDR3. The CDR3 DNA sequence: TGTGCCAGCTCACCCGAGACTAGCGGGACCCGCGAGACCCAGTACTTC. Protein sequence: CASSPETSGTRETQYF. Full variable domain (rest looked up from reference TRBV18 and TRBJ2-5): NAGVMQNPRHLVRRRGQEARLRCSPMKGHSHVYWYRQLPEEGLKFMVYLQKENIIDESGMPKERFSAEFPKEGPSILRIQQVVRGDSAAYFCASSPETSGTRETQYFGPGTRLLVL.

V is TRBV9 and J is TRBJ2-1, with 11 bases that match TRBD2. V dropped 3 bases and J dropped 5; count of bases not matched to a gene: 10. The CDR3 totals 17 residues. Per germline, CDR1 SGDLS and CDR2 YYNGEE. CDR3 amino acids: CASSARLAGNANNEQFF. The CDR3 DNA is TGTGCCAGCAGCGCCAGACTAGCGGGAAATGCAAACAATGAGCAGTTCTTC.

Only one count was recorded for this clone. V gene TRBV19 combines with J gene TRBJ1-4; 9 positions match TRBD1. After removal of 6 bases from V and 8 bases from J, the junction contained 10 bases not matched to a gene. Looked up from germline, CDR1 is LNHDA and CDR2 is SQIVND (reference sequence). The CDR3 sequence is 15 residues long. For the CDR3, the DNA is TGTGCCAGTAGAAACGACAGGGGGGAAGGGGAAAAACTGTTTTTT. Protein sequence: CASRNDRGEGEKLFF.

The sample holds one count of this clone. The genes are TRBV5-6 and TRBJ1-5; 7 bases are shared with TRBD1. Germline CDR1 and CDR2: SGHDT and YYEEEE. Trimming at V came to 5 bases and at J to 0 bases, leaving 5 bases not matched to a gene. This CDR3 spans 15 amino acids. The CDR3 loop is CASSRQGYSNQPQHF. The CDR3 DNA reads TGTGCCAGCAGTAGACAGGGCTATAGCAATCAGCCCCAGCATTTT.

The chain's CDR3 is CASSSYGAASRNTEAFF. The CDR3 DNA reads TGTGCCAGCAGTAGCTATGGGGCAGCATCCAGGAACACTGAAGCTTTCTTT. J is TRBJ1-1 and V is TRBV28, with D tentatively TRBD1 (5 bases). The CDR3 runs 17 residues. With 5 bases removed from V and 1 base from J, the gap between germline ends came to 20 bases. The germline gives CDR1 MDHEN, CDR2 SYDVKM.

The chain has TRBV11-2 and TRBJ2-2, with 8 positions matching TRBD1. After removal of 0 bases from V and 6 bases from J, the junction contained 6 bases not matched to a gene. Germline CDR1 reads SGHAT; CDR2 reads FQNNGV. CDR3 length: 16 amino acids. For the CDR3, the DNA is TGTGCCAGCAGCTTAGACGGCAGGGGGCGATCCGGGGAGCTGTTTTTT. This codes for CASSLDGRGRSGELFF.

The J gene is TRBJ1-1, the V gene TRBV12-2. TRBV12-2 counts as a pseudogene. This CDR3 is 16 amino acids long. The CDR3 DNA reads TGTGCAAGTCGCTTAGAAACGGGGGGGCAGAACACTGAAGCTTTCTTT. Translating it yields CASRLETGGQNTEAFF.

The CDR3 spells CASSLAGTGGSEAFF. The DNA for the CDR3 is TGTGCCAGCAGCTTAGCCGGGACGGGGGGATCTGAAGCTTTCTTT. The chain has TRBV7-4 and TRBJ1-1; tentative D call: TRBD1 (5 bases). The CDR3 runs to 15 residues. Per the germline V gene, CDR1 is SGHVT and CDR2 is SQSDAQ. Deletions cut 0 bases from V and 6 bases from J, with 14 bases between. Complete variable domain (other parts from reference TRBV7-4 and TRBJ1-1): GAGVSQSPRYKVAKRGRDVALRCDSISGHVTLYWYRQTLGQGSEVLTYSQSDAQRDKSGRPSGRFSAERPERSVSTLKIQRTEQGDSAVYLCASSLAGTGGSEAFFGQGTRLTVV.

This clone was counted once. The V gene is TRBV5-5, the J gene TRBJ1-4; D might be TRBD1 (5 bases). This CDR3 has 14 amino acids. V dropped 1 base and J dropped 6 bases, with 10 bases sitting between them. The germline V gene has CDR1 SGHKS and CDR2 YYEKEE (reference sequence). CDR3 bases: TGTGCCAGCAGCTTGACGCGGGGGGATGAAAAACTGTTTTTT. Translation: CASSLTRGDEKLFF.

The chain couples TRBV5-5 to TRBJ2-2; 9 bases align to TRBD1. Trimming removed 2 bases from V and 3 bases from J; junction bases left unmatched: 2. CDR1 is SGHKS, CDR2 YYEKEE, per germline (reference sequence). CDR3 length: 15 residues. CDR3 nucleotides: TGTGCCAGCAGCTTCGGACAGGGGTACACCGGGGAGCTGTTTTTT. The encoded protein is CASSFGQGYTGELFF.

J is TRBJ1-5 and V is TRBV19; D uncertain. Looked up from germline, CDR1 is LNHDA and CDR2 is SQIVND (reference sequence). The CDR3 spans 14 residues. Trimming shortened V by 3 bases and J by 4 bases, and 10 bases separated the two germline ends. CDR3 residues: CASSIGLVNQPQHF. CDR3 in DNA: TGTGCCAGTAGTATTGGACTCGTTAATCAGCCCCAGCATTTT.

This chain joins TRBV6-6 and TRBJ1-2, with 7 bases lining up with TRBD1. The CDR3 sequence is 13 residues long. CDR1 and CDR2 (germline): MNHNY, SVGAGI (reference sequence). V lost 6 bases to trimming and J lost 5 bases; unmatched junction nucleotides: 6. CDR3 sequence (DNA): TGTGCCAGCAGCCCCCGACAGGGTTATGGCTACACCTTC. It encodes CASSPRQGYGYTF.

The chain combines TRBV30 with TRBJ1-3; D is unresolved. V was pared by 5 bases and J by 0 bases, with 8 bases between. Per germline, CDR1 GTSNPN and CDR2 SVGIG (reference sequence). This CDR3 has 13 amino acids. CDR3: CAWLGVSGNTIYF. Written as DNA, the CDR3 is TGTGCCTGGTTGGGAGTCTCTGGAAACACCATATATTTT.